The 23 T cell receptor beta chains below all came from one sample that was sequenced in a study of T cell repertoires in cytomegalovirus infection. MiXCR, run by TCRdb on the reads, gives a single entry per CDR3 protein. Of about 180,000 distinct CDR3 sequences listed, about a sixth were seen once; the top ten hold almost 25%. Source material: CD8+ T cells from PBMCs. These TCRs come from a human donor in good health (CMV status not recorded). Some clones in this sample may be carry-over from other donors' samples.

This clonotype came up a few times. The V and J genes are TRBV6-2 or TRBV6-3 and TRBJ2-3; 11 bases fit TRBD1. The CDR3 runs to 16 residues. The germline V gene encodes CDR1 MNHEY and CDR2 SVGEGT. J was trimmed by 4 bases and V by 3 bases; bases with no gene match: 6. The CDR3 bases are TGTGCCAGCAGTTATCAACCGGGACAGGGGGCAGATACGCAGTATTTT. This gives the protein CASSYQPGQGADTQYF.

There are a few counts of this clonotype. V gene TRBV11-1 combines with J gene TRBJ2-2; the D gene could be TRBD1 or TRBD2 (5 bases each). V lost 5 bases to trimming and J lost 4 bases, with 17 bases between them. The CDR3 covers 16 residues. From germline, CDR1 is SGHAT and CDR2 FQDESV (reference sequence). For the CDR3, the DNA is TGTGCCAGCAGCCAACGCCCTACAGGAGGCACCGGGGAGCTGTTTTTT. This gives the protein CASSQRPTGGTGELFF.

This clonotype was seen ten or more times. DNA for the CDR3: TGTGCCAGCAGCCCAGAAGCAGTAACCCAGTACTTC. Protein sequence: CASSPEAVTQYF. J is TRBJ2-5 and V is TRBV7-2; D unclear. The CDR3 has 12 residues. In germline, CDR1 is SGHTA, CDR2 FQGNSA. V shed 5 bases and J shed 8 bases, with 12 bases lying between them.

There are a few counts of this clonotype. J is TRBJ2-1 and V is TRBV12-3 or TRBV12-4; D is ambiguous. Trimming pared 4 bases from V and 6 bases from J, leaving 7 bases between. This CDR3 region has 12 residues. CDR3 in amino acids: CASSWIINEQFF. The CDR3 DNA sequence: TGTGCCAGCAGTTGGATAATCAATGAGCAGTTCTTC.

The chain combines TRBV28 with TRBJ1-4; no reliable D call. CDR3 length equals 18 residues. CDR1 MDHEN and CDR2 SYDVKM come from the germline V gene. Trimming stripped 3 bases from V and 0 bases from J, with 17 bases between. This CDR3 is CASSLPIGQGSTNEKLFF. The CDR3 bases are TGTGCCAGCAGTTTGCCGATCGGCCAAGGTTCAACTAATGAAAAACTGTTTTTT.

V is TRBV7-9 and J is TRBJ2-7; D gene ambiguous. Trimming took off 4 bases at V and 11 bases at J, with 18 bases between the two ends. This CDR3 comprises 13 residues. In germline, CDR1 is SEHNR, CDR2 FQNEAQ (reference sequence). In nucleotides, the CDR3 is TGTGCCAGCAGCTCCCAAAAGGTGGGCTGGGAGTACTTC. It specifies CASSSQKVGWEYF.

The chain employs TRBV7-8 and TRBJ2-2, with TRBD2 identical over 8 bases. Germline V gene lookup returns CDR1 SGHVS and CDR2 FQNEAQ. V shed 5 bases and J 5 bases; nucleotides not matched to a gene: 4. This CDR3 comprises 14 residues. The CDR3 sequence is CASSPGGPTGELFF. The CDR3 DNA reads TGTGCCAGCAGCCCGGGGGGGCCGACCGGGGAGCTGTTTTTT.

The chain links TRBV7-9 to TRBJ2-1; the match to TRBD1 covers 10 bases. This CDR3 region has 14 residues. With 6 bases clipped from V and 6 bases from J, the junction kept 5 bases outside the gene matches. Germline CDR1 SEHNR, CDR2 FQNEAQ (reference sequence). The CDR3 DNA sequence: TGTGCCAGCAGTCCCCGGACAGGGGGCAATGAGCAGTTCTTC. Its translation is CASSPRTGGNEQFF.

The chain couples TRBV19 to TRBJ2-3; the D is unclear. The CDR3 contains 14 residues. Germline loops: CDR1 LNHDA, CDR2 SQIVND (reference sequence). Trimming stripped 4 bases from V and 0 bases from J, with 8 bases between. The CDR3 here is CASSTEWSTDTQYF. Here the CDR3 DNA reads TGTGCCAGTAGTACGGAATGGAGCACAGATACGCAGTATTTT.

The chain employs TRBV10-3 and TRBJ1-2; no clear D. Germline assignment: CDR1 ENHRY and CDR2 SYGVKD. This CDR3 contains 13 residues. Trimming cost V 2 bases and J 5 bases, with 9 bases left between them. The CDR3 coding sequence is TGTGCCATCAGTGAGGTGGGAGGATATGGCTACACCTTC. This gives the protein CAISEVGGYGYTF.

The chain uses TRBV12-3 or TRBV12-4 and TRBJ1-2, with TRBD1 identical over 9 bases. V shed 7 bases and J 5 bases; nucleotides not matched to a gene: 8. This CDR3 is 14 amino acids long. The CDR3 sequence: CASIPGQGLYGYTF. As DNA, the CDR3 is TGTGCCAGCATCCCGGGACAGGGCCTTTATGGCTACACCTTC.

This chain joins TRBV12-5 and TRBJ1-1, with no clear D. The germline V gene encodes CDR1 LGHNT and CDR2 FRNRAP. Trimming removed 6 bases from V and 7 bases from J, with 12 bases in between. This CDR3 spans 12 amino acids. The CDR3 reads CASGRGGDEAFF. CDR3 coding DNA: TGTGCTAGTGGCCGCGGCGGTGATGAAGCTTTCTTT. The whole variable domain, filled in from reference TRBV12-5 and TRBJ1-1, reads DARVTQTPRHKVTEMGQEVTMRCQPILGHNTVFWYRQTMMQGLELLAYFRNRAPLDDSGMPKDRFSAEMPDATLATLKIQPSEPRDSAVYFCASGRGGDEAFFGQGTRLTVV.

This clonotype was recorded a few times. The gene calls are TRBV7-9 and TRBJ2-1; 7 bases are a match to TRBD2. This CDR3 contains 16 residues. CDR1 and CDR2 from the germline V gene are SEHNR and FQNEAQ (reference sequence). With 5 bases clipped from V and 5 bases from J, the junction kept 12 bases outside the gene matches. The CDR3: CASSPPTALADNEQFF. The CDR3 coding sequence is TGTGCCAGCAGCCCACCTACAGCTCTAGCGGACAATGAGCAGTTCTTC.

This clonotype showed up just a few times. The chain combines TRBV27 with TRBJ1-6; perhaps TRBD1 as D (5 bases). The V gene's germline CDR1 is MNHEY and CDR2 SMNVEV (reference sequence). The V end lost 3 bases, the J end lost 5 bases, and 11 bases lay between the germline ends. The CDR3 totals 15 residues. The CDR3 is CASSFRTGDNSPLHF. DNA of the CDR3: TGTGCCAGCAGTTTTCGAACAGGCGATAATTCACCCCTCCACTTT.

A few counts support this clonotype. V and J are TRBV20-1 and TRBJ2-1; no firm D call. Germline values: CDR1 DFQATT, CDR2 SNEGSKA (reference sequence). The CDR3 length is 14 residues. V was pared by 1 base and J by 0 bases, with 7 bases between. The CDR3 region has the DNA TGCAGTGCTAGAGTGTGGAGCTCCTACAATGAGCAGTTCTTC. This translates into CSARVWSSYNEQFF.

This clonotype was seen only a few times. The chain has TRBV4-1 and TRBJ1-1, with unresolved D. Trimming pared 1 base from V and 5 bases from J, leaving 14 bases between. This CDR3 is 15 amino acids long. Germline V CDR1 and CDR2: MGHRA, YSYEKL. CDR3 in amino acids: CASSQGLITKTEAFF. The DNA of the CDR3 is TGCGCCAGCAGCCAAGGACTCATAACAAAAACTGAAGCTTTCTTT.

DNA of the CDR3: TGTGCCAGCAAAGGGCAGAACCGGTACAATGAGCAGTTCTTC. Its translation: CASKGQNRYNEQFF. The chain uses TRBV2 and TRBJ2-1; unclear D gene. CDR1 SNHLY and CDR2 FYNNEI come from the germline V gene. Trimming left V 7 bases short and J 4 bases short, with 14 bases between. This CDR3 region has 14 residues.

This clonotype was found a few times. This sequence joins TRBV7-2 and TRBJ2-7; D gene uncertain. This CDR3 is built from 16 residues. V was cut by 0 bases and J by 4 bases, with 16 bases left in between. CDR1 SGHTA and CDR2 FQGNSA come from the germline V gene. The CDR3 here is CASSLALGPSPYEQYV. The CDR3 DNA reads TGTGCCAGCAGCTTAGCGCTCGGACCTTCCCCATACGAGCAGTACGTC.

The rearrangement links TRBV2 to TRBJ2-5; TRBD2 might be the D (6 bases). Germline-derived CDR1 and CDR2 are SNHLY and FYNNEI. Between the trimmed V and J ends, which lost 6 bases and 13 bases, there was a span of 18 bases. The CDR3 is 12 amino acids. The CDR3 spells CASREPGALWYF. The CDR3 nucleotides read TGTGCCAGCAGGGAGCCGGGAGCGCTCTGGTACTTC.

The chain links TRBV2 to TRBJ2-7; possibly TRBD2 for D (6 bases). The CDR3 is 15 amino acids. With 4 bases removed from V and 3 bases from J, the gap between germline ends came to 16 bases. Germline lookup yields CDR1 SNHLY and CDR2 FYNNEI. The CDR3 here is CASSGGLLGDYEQYF. DNA for the CDR3: TGTGCCAGCAGTGGGGGACTTTTGGGGGACTACGAGCAGTACTTC.

The chain couples TRBV6-6 to TRBJ1-4, with TRBD1 matching 9 bases. The length of the CDR3 is 16 residues. The V gene's germline CDR1 is MNHNY and CDR2 SVGAGI (reference sequence). With 3 bases clipped from V and 4 bases from J, the junction kept 6 bases outside the gene matches. CDR3 residues: CASSYPDRGYNEKLFF. CDR3 bases: TGTGCCAGCAGTTATCCCGACAGGGGGTATAATGAAAAACTGTTTTTT.

This clonotype was counted a few times. This rearrangement joins TRBV2 to TRBJ1-2; TRBD1 is a possible D gene (5 bases). Trimming shortened V by 1 base and J by 2 bases, and 8 bases separated the two germline ends. Germline CDR1 is SNHLY and CDR2 is FYNNEI. The CDR3 spans 14 residues. CDR3 coding DNA: TGTGCCAGCAGTGAAGGGGGCAGCAACTATGGCTACACCTTC. It codes for CASSEGGSNYGYTF.

V is TRBV6-6 and J is TRBJ1-5; weak D call: TRBD1 (5 bases). Germline values: CDR1 MNHNY, CDR2 SVGAGI (reference sequence). CDR3 length equals 15 residues. V was cut by 2 bases and J by 3 bases, with 11 bases left in between. DNA for the CDR3: TGTGCCAGCAGTTACGGTGACAGAGTCAATCAGCCCCAGCATTTT. Amino acid sequence: CASSYGDRVNQPQHF.